Listed below are T cell receptor beta chains from one sample, sequenced in a study of metastatic and nonmetastatic thyroid tumors. Using MiXCR, TCRdb reanalyzed the PCR reads. Here the sample spans about 42,000 clones, 9.5% to 13% being singletons. The sequenced sample was blood. Receptor source: a male donor with papillary thyroid cancer or a benign thyroid nodule (not recorded which). Some clones in this sample may be carry-over from other donors' samples. CDR3s include the opening cysteine and the closing phenylalanine or tryptophan. A D gene is named only where the DNA matches it firmly. Some rows have no size entry. The others give once, few or many, or a class for an expanded clone.

CDR3nt: TGTGCCAGCACCTTGGCACAGAAGTACAATGAGCAGTTCTTC
CDR3aa: CASTLAQKYNEQFF
len: 14
abundance: .
v_gene: TRBV12-3/TRBV12-4
d_gene: .
j_gene: TRBJ2-1

CDR3nt: TGCGCCAGCAGCTTATGGTTGCAAGAGACCCAGTACTTC
CDR3aa: CASSLWLQETQYF
len: 13
abundance: many
v_gene: TRBV5-1
d_gene: .
j_gene: TRBJ2-5

CDR3nt: TGTGCCAGCAGCCGGACAGGGATCACTGAAGCTTTCTTT
CDR3aa: CASSRTGITEAFF
len: 13
abundance: medium-sized
v_gene: TRBV27
d_gene: TRBD1
j_gene: TRBJ1-1

CDR3nt: TGTGCCAGCAGCTCCCGGACTAGCGGCGGGGAGACCCAGTACTTC
CDR3aa: CASSSRTSGGETQYF
len: 15
abundance: many
v_gene: TRBV3-1
d_gene: TRBD2
j_gene: TRBJ2-5

CDR3nt: TGTGCCAGCAGCTTAACAGGGTACGAGCAGTACTTC
CDR3aa: CASSLTGYEQYF
len: 12
abundance: many
v_gene: TRBV7-2
d_gene: .
j_gene: TRBJ2-7

CDR3nt: TGTGCCAGCAGCTTGGATTCCTCCCCCGGGGAGCTGTTTTTT
CDR3aa: CASSLDSSPGELFF
len: 14
abundance: many
v_gene: TRBV7-2
d_gene: .
j_gene: TRBJ2-2

CDR3nt: TGTGCCAGCAGCTTGATGCCGGGTGGGTCCTACAATGAGCAGTTCTTC
CDR3aa: CASSLMPGGSYNEQFF
len: 16
abundance: .
v_gene: TRBV11-2
d_gene: .
j_gene: TRBJ2-1

CDR3nt: TGTGCCAGCAGTTTAGGGGACACTGAAGCTTTCTTT
CDR3aa: CASSLGDTEAFF
len: 12
abundance: many
v_gene: TRBV12-3/TRBV12-4
d_gene: .
j_gene: TRBJ1-1

CDR3nt: TGTGCCAGCAGTTACATTCAAACGTCCTACGAGCAGTACTTC
CDR3aa: CASSYIQTSYEQYF
len: 14
abundance: few
v_gene: TRBV6-6
d_gene: .
j_gene: TRBJ2-7

CDR3nt: TGCGCCAGCAGCCAAGAGGGACCTACCACCGGGGAGCTGTTTTTT
CDR3aa: CASSQEGPTTGELFF
len: 15
abundance: many
v_gene: TRBV4-3
d_gene: .
j_gene: TRBJ2-2

CDR3nt: TGTGCCAGCAGTTTAAATAGGGGCAATCAGCCCCAGCATTTT
CDR3aa: CASSLNRGNQPQHF
len: 14
abundance: many
v_gene: TRBV27
d_gene: .
j_gene: TRBJ1-5

CDR3nt: TGCAGTGCTGTCGGGGGGAGGGGGAACATTCAGTACTTC
CDR3aa: CSAVGGRGNIQYF
len: 13
abundance: many
v_gene: TRBV20-1
d_gene: .
j_gene: TRBJ2-4

CDR3nt: TGCAGCACGGGGGTTATCGAGACCCAGTACTTC
CDR3aa: CSTGVIETQYF
len: 11
abundance: many
v_gene: TRBV29-1
d_gene: .
j_gene: TRBJ2-5

CDR3nt: TGTGCCAGCAGTGAGACTATCTGGGGGGCAGATACGCAGTATTTT
CDR3aa: CASSETIWGADTQYF
len: 15
abundance: .
v_gene: TRBV6-1
d_gene: .
j_gene: TRBJ2-3

CDR3nt: TGTGCCAGCAGTTCGCCCTCTGGACTAGCGGGAGACGTAAAGACCCAGTACTTC
CDR3aa: CASSSPSGLAGDVKTQYF
len: 18
abundance: many
v_gene: TRBV6-2/TRBV6-3
d_gene: TRBD2
j_gene: TRBJ2-5

CDR3nt: TGTGCCAGCCCTTGGGGGGGAGCTAATGAAAAACTGTTTTTT
CDR3aa: CASPWGGANEKLFF
len: 14
abundance: many
v_gene: TRBV12-3/TRBV12-4
d_gene: .
j_gene: TRBJ1-4

CDR3nt: TGTGCCAGCAGCCAAGTCTTTACGGGGGGTGACGCTAACTATGGCTACACCTTC
CDR3aa: CASSQVFTGGDANYGYTF
len: 18
abundance: few
v_gene: TRBV3-1
d_gene: .
j_gene: TRBJ1-2

CDR3nt: TGTGCCAGAAGGCACCCAGGGGAGTACACTGAAGATTTCTTT
CDR3aa: CARRHPGEYTEDFF
len: 14
abundance: few
v_gene: TRBV28
d_gene: .
j_gene: TRBJ1-1

CDR3nt: TGTGCCAGCTCACCCGCGGGAGGCGCCTACGAGCAGTACTTC
CDR3aa: CASSPAGGAYEQYF
len: 14
abundance: many
v_gene: TRBV18
d_gene: TRBD2
j_gene: TRBJ2-7

CDR3nt: TGTGCCAGCAGTGGGGGACTAGCGGGAGTAGGAGAGCAGTACTTC
CDR3aa: CASSGGLAGVGEQYF
len: 15
abundance: many
v_gene: TRBV6-1
d_gene: TRBD2
j_gene: TRBJ2-7

CDR3nt: TGTGCCAGCAGTCCCCGCGGGACAGGGACTTACGAGCAGTACTTC
CDR3aa: CASSPRGTGTYEQYF
len: 15
abundance: medium-sized
v_gene: TRBV6-1
d_gene: TRBD1
j_gene: TRBJ2-7

CDR3nt: TGTGCCAGCAGTCCAGACACGACTTGGGATTCACCCCTCCACTTT
CDR3aa: CASSPDTTWDSPLHF
len: 15
abundance: many
v_gene: TRBV28
d_gene: .
j_gene: TRBJ1-6

CDR3nt: TGTGCCAGCAGTTACAACCCTGCGGTACTTCTAGTTTACGAGCAGTACTTC
CDR3aa: CASSYNPAVLLVYEQYF
len: 17
abundance: many
v_gene: TRBV6-5
d_gene: .
j_gene: TRBJ2-7